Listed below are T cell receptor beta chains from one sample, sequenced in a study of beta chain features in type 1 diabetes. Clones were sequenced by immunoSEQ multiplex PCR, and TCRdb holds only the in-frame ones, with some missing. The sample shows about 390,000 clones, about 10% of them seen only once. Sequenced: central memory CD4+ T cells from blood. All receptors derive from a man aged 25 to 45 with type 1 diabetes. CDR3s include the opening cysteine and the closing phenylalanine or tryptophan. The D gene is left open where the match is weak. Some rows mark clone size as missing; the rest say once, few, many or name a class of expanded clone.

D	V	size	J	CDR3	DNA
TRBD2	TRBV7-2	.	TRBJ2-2	CASSLTGGHGGELFF	TGTGCCAGCAGCTTAACGGGAGGGCATGGCGGGGAGCTGTTTTTT
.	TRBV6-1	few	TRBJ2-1	CASSSNDEQFF	TGTGCCAGCAGTTCTAACGATGAGCAGTTCTTC
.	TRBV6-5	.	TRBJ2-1	CASSFGTRDRGEQFF	TGTGCCAGCAGTTTCGGGACACGGGACCGGGGAGAGCAGTTCTTC
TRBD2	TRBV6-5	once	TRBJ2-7	CASSYLAGEDEQYF	TGTGCCAGCAGTTACTTAGCGGGAGAGGATGAGCAGTACTTC
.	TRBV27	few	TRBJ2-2	CASSLSWSLANTGELFF	TGTGCCAGCAGTTTATCGTGGAGCCTCGCGAACACCGGGGAGCTGTTTTTT
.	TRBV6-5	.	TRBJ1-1	CASSYSFSSGTEAFF	TGTGCCAGCAGTTACTCGTTCTCCTCTGGGACTGAAGCTTTCTTT
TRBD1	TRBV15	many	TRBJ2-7	CATSRGTGTLYEQYF	TGTGCCACCAGCAGGGGGACAGGGACTCTCTACGAGCAGTACTTC
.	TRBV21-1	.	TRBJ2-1	CASSPGRGAMNNEQFF	TGTGCCAGCAGCCCTGGGAGGGGGGCCATGAACAATGAGCAGTTCTTC
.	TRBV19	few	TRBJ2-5	CASSRTSLQETQYF	TGTGCCAGTAGTCGAACCAGCCTCCAAGAGACCCAGTACTTC
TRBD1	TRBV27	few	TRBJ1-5	CASSRSDRASNQPQHF	TGTGCCAGCAGCCGAAGCGACAGGGCTAGCAATCAGCCCCAGCATTTT
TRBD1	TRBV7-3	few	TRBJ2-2	CASSLGTGRSRELFF	TGTGCCAGCAGCTTAGGGACAGGGAGAAGCCGGGAGCTGTTTTTT
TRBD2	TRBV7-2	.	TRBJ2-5	CASSFTSGRETQYF	TGTGCCAGCAGCTTCACTAGCGGGAGAGAGACCCAGTACTTC
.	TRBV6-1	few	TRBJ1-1	CASSATGVEAFF	TGTGCCAGCAGTGCGACAGGCGTTGAAGCTTTCTTT
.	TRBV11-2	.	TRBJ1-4	CASRPAGGAGEKLFF	TGTGCCAGCAGACCAGCCGGGGGCGCGGGTGAAAAACTGTTTTTT
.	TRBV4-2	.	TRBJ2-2	CASSQVANTGELFF	TGTGCCAGCAGCCAAGTAGCGAACACCGGGGAGCTGTTTTTT
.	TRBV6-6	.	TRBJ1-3	CASSYPGGNTIYF	TGTGCCAGCAGTTACCCAGGGGGAAACACCATATATTTT
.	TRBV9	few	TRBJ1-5	CASSVVNGGCQPQHF	TGTGCCAGCAGCGTAGTAAACGGGGGTTGTCAGCCCCAGCATTTT
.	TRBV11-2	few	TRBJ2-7	CASSLVGATYEQYF	TGTGCCAGCAGCTTAGTGGGGGCGACCTACGAGCAGTACTTC
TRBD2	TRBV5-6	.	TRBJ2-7	CASSLAGKYEQYF	TGTGCCAGCAGCTTAGCGGGGAAGTACGAGCAGTACTTC
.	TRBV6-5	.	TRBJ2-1	CASSYGQGYNEQFF	TGTGCCAGCAGTTACGGTCAGGGATACAATGAGCAGTTCTTC
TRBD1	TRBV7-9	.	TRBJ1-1	CASSFYTGGGEAFF	TGTGCCAGCAGCTTTTATACAGGGGGCGGCGAAGCTTTCTTT
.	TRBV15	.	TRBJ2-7	CATSSNPQKYYEQYF	TGTGCCACCAGCAGTAACCCTCAGAAGTACTACGAGCAGTACTTC
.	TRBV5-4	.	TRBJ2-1	CASSLDGGAYNEQFF	TGTGCCAGCAGCTTGGACGGAGGGGCCTACAATGAGCAGTTCTTC
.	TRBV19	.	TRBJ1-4	CASKTEQSTNEKLFF	TGTGCCAGTAAGACCGAACAGAGCACTAATGAAAAACTGTTTTTT
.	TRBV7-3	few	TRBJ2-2	CASSSGAAANTGELFF	TGTGCCAGCAGCTCCGGCGCGGCGGCGAACACCGGGGAGCTGTTTTTT
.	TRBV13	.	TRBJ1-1	CASRGDVTEAFF	TGTGCCAGCAGGGGGGACGTCACTGAAGCTTTCTTT
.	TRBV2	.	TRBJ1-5	CASSAAGNSNQPQHF	TGTGCCAGCAGTGCGGCAGGGAACAGCAATCAGCCCCAGCATTTT